The T cell receptor beta chain described here comes from a study of vaccination effects on CD4 cells after COVID-19. Study-wide background: Expansion of antigen-specific CD4+ T cells with viral peptide pools was carried out by the ViraFEST assay before sequencing. IL-2 at about 10 IU/ml and peptides at about 10 ug/ml were added to cultured PBMC, fewer than 2.5 million per well.

Study results and caveats: Pronounced clonal contraction occurred in clones induced by infection and by vaccine late after vaccination.

Notes on this clone: The antigen is undetermined.

Per the germline V gene, CDR1 is LGHDT and CDR2 is YNNKEL (reference sequence). The CDR3 contains 14 residues. After removal of 1 base from V and 4 bases from J, the junction contained 0 bases not matched to a gene. CD4+ T cells were isolated after 10 days of culture. Each participant was administered two doses of either the BNT162b2 or the mRNA-1273 vaccine. Each vaccine recipient was nucleocapsid antibody negative and had no prior SARS-CoV-2 infection. This table comes from immunoSEQ multiplex PCR, and its TCRdb copy is limited to in-frame clones, with some not included. The repertoire holds around 47,000 clones, with more than 65% as singletons.

Sample: CD4+ T cells from PBMCs cultured without peptide, taken after COVID-19 vaccination. This chain uses TRBV3-1 (or the pseudogene TRBV3-2) with TRBJ1-2; 10 bases align to TRBD1. The sequence came from a human donor who received a COVID-19 vaccine. CDR3 amino acids: CASSQGQGAYGYTF. The CDR3 DNA reads TGTGCCAGCAGCCAAGGACAGGGGGCCTATGGCTACACCTTC.